A single sample is the source of the 8 T cell receptor beta chains below, sequenced in a study of blood T cells in healthy people across ages. For the second PCR, which ran for about 7 to 11 cycles, a sample-barcoded 5' primer and a J-beta primer mix were used. TCRdb itself ran the 5' RACE reads through MiXCR, one entry per CDR3 protein. The sample lists about 600,000 distinct CDR3 sequences; 40% to 50% were seen once. Sequenced sample: blood. The receptors stem from a man aged 80 or over in good health.

The chain carries TRBV11-2 and TRBJ2-2; D is ambiguous. Per the germline V gene, CDR1 is SGHAT and CDR2 is FQNNGV. The germline V and J ends were trimmed by 6 bases and 1 base, with 9 bases remaining between them. The CDR3 length is 14 residues. CDR3 amino acids: CASRYSWNTGELFF. The CDR3 DNA is TGTGCCAGCAGATATAGCTGGAACACCGGGGAGCTGTTTTTT.

This clonotype has only a few counts. The gene calls are TRBV4-3 and TRBJ1-1, with D possibly TRBD1 on 5 matching bases. From germline, CDR1 is LGHNA and CDR2 YSLEER. The CDR3 is 15 amino acids. The germline V and J ends were trimmed by 1 base and 1 base, with 10 bases remaining between them. CDR3 DNA sequence: TGCGCCAGCAGCCAAGCGGAGGGGTGGAACACTGAAGCTTTCTTT. Encoded protein: CASSQAEGWNTEAFF.

As to this clonotype: Given a much more abundant clone one base away, this may be a read error. This chain joins TRBV6-5 and TRBJ1-2; tentative D call: TRBD1 (5 bases). Germline CDR1 MNHEY, CDR2 SVGAGI. The CDR3 length is 14 residues. DNA for the CDR3: TGTGCCAGCAGTTACGCGGGGACTGTCGAAGGCTACAACTTC. Protein sequence: CASSYAGTVEGYNF.

This chain links TRBV24-1 with TRBJ2-3, with D maybe TRBD1 (6 bases). Per germline, CDR1 KGHDR and CDR2 SFDVKD. V lost 1 base and J 6 bases, leaving 7 bases between the germline ends. The CDR3 spans 13 residues. CDR3 in DNA: TGTGCCACCAGTGATTTTAGGGGGGATACGCAGTATTTT. This encodes CATSDFRGDTQYF.

The chain carries TRBV6-6 and TRBJ2-1; 7 bases map to TRBD1. V gave up 6 bases and J gave up 7 bases; unmatched junction bases: 12. The CDR3 covers 15 residues. Germline CDR1 MNHNY, CDR2 SVGAGI (reference sequence). CDR3: CASRIQGQSRNEQFF. In DNA, the CDR3 is TGTGCCAGCAGAATACAGGGACAGTCGAGAAATGAGCAGTTCTTC.

This clonotype appeared a few times. The CDR3, as DNA: TGTGCCAGCAGCCCCGGGACTAGCGGGGGCCCCGATACGCAGTATTTT. As protein: CASSPGTSGGPDTQYF. The chain combines TRBV7-9 with TRBJ2-3; 14 bases are shared with TRBD2. The CDR3 totals 16 residues. The germline gives CDR1 SEHNR, CDR2 FQNEAQ (reference sequence). Losses at the gene ends were 5 bases for V and 6 bases for J; bases not matched to a gene: 7.

In DNA form, the CDR3 reads TGCAGTGCTAGAGATCGGGACAGGGGGCTCTACAATGAGCAGTTCTTC. Protein: CSARDRDRGLYNEQFF. The V call is TRBV20-1, the J call TRBJ2-1, with TRBD1 identical over 12 bases. Unmatched junction bases numbered 3, after V lost 0 bases and J lost 3 bases. The CDR3 spans 16 residues. Germline assignment: CDR1 DFQATT and CDR2 SNEGSKA (reference sequence).

The chain is built from TRBV7-2 and TRBJ2-5; TRBD1 matches at 8 bases. The CDR3 has 12 residues. The ends lost 7 bases at V and 11 bases at J; junction bases unmatched: 9. From germline, CDR1 is SGHTA and CDR2 FQGNSA. CDR3 in amino acids: CASTPGQGRQYF. The CDR3 nucleotides are TGTGCCAGCACCCCTGGACAGGGAAGGCAGTACTTC.